Shown below are 21 T cell receptor beta chains from a single sample sequenced in a study of T cell repertoires in cytomegalovirus infection. Each CDR3 protein gets one entry after TCRdb re-called the reads with MiXCR. The sample lists fewer than 200,000 distinct CDR3 sequences, roughly 19% occurring once. Sequencing was carried out using PBMCs. The receptors derive from a human donor in good health (CMV status not recorded). Some clones in this sample may be carry-over from other donors' samples.

The chain recombines TRBV12-3 or TRBV12-4 with TRBJ2-2; D uncertain. V was pared by 2 bases and J by 6 bases, with 4 bases between. The CDR3 covers 12 residues. The CDR3 coding sequence is TGTGCCAGCAGTTTAATTCCCGGGGAGCTGTTTTTT. Protein: CASSLIPGELFF.

This clonotype was recorded many times. The gene calls are TRBV29-1 and TRBJ2-6; D is possibly TRBD1 or TRBD2 (6 bases each). V was clipped by 6 bases and J by 0 bases, with 12 bases between them. The V gene's germline CDR1 is SQVTM and CDR2 ANQGSEA. This CDR3 region has 15 residues. CDR3 coding DNA: TGCAGCGTCGGAGGGGGGAACTCTGGGGCCAACGTCCTGACTTTC. Its translation: CSVGGGNSGANVLTF.

This clonotype appeared many times. J is TRBJ1-4 and V is TRBV6-1; D possibly corresponds to TRBD1 (5 bases). Trimming removed 1 base at V and 7 bases at J, with 16 bases between. The length of the CDR3 is 16 residues. Germline lookup yields CDR1 MNHNS and CDR2 SASEGT. Here the CDR3 DNA reads TGTGCCAGCAGTGAAGGACGAGGGGATTTCCGTGAAAAACTGTTTTTT. Encoded protein: CASSEGRGDFREKLFF.

The sample holds a few counts of this clonotype. The chain uses TRBV5-4 and TRBJ2-2; perhaps TRBD1 as D (6 bases). Germline-derived CDR1 and CDR2 are SGHNT and YYREEE (reference sequence). The CDR3 runs 14 residues. V was cut by 3 bases and J by 7 bases, with 13 bases left in between. In nucleotides, the CDR3 is TGTGCCAGCAGCTCAACAGGGATCAACGGGGAGCTGTTTTTT. As protein: CASSSTGINGELFF.

This clonotype was recorded many times. V gene TRBV5-5 combines with J gene TRBJ2-2; 10 bases line up with TRBD2. Trimming removed 4 bases from V and 3 bases from J; junction bases left unmatched: 6. CDR3 length: 16 residues. Germline assignment: CDR1 SGHKS and CDR2 YYEKEE (reference sequence). The CDR3 nucleotides are TGTGCCAGCAGCATGGGGACTAGCGTGGACACCGGGGAGCTGTTTTTT. Protein product: CASSMGTSVDTGELFF.

The genes are TRBV25-1 and TRBJ1-4; D ambiguous. CDR3 length equals 18 residues. Germline V gene data show CDR1 as MGHDK and CDR2 as SYGVNS. Trimming removed 2 bases at V and 0 bases at J, with 16 bases between. DNA for the CDR3: TGTGCCAGCAGTGAAACGCAGGTACCTCTCGCAACTAATGAAAAACTGTTTTTT. Encoded protein: CASSETQVPLATNEKLFF.

This chain joins TRBV7-9 and TRBJ2-3; a weak D match, TRBD2 (6 bases). With 5 bases removed from V and 4 bases from J, the gap between germline ends came to 16 bases. The length of the CDR3 is 15 residues. In germline, CDR1 is SEHNR, CDR2 FQNEAQ (reference sequence). The DNA for the CDR3 is TGTGCCAGCAGCCTGGACTACCGCACTCCAGATACGCAGTATTTT. Its protein product is CASSLDYRTPDTQYF.

V usage is TRBV6-1 and J usage is TRBJ2-1, with D possibly being TRBD2 (7 bases). The CDR3 loop spans 15 amino acids. Germline CDR1 is MNHNS and CDR2 is SASEGT. Trimming stripped 6 bases from V and 2 bases from J, with 14 bases between. This chain's CDR3 is CASSPRGAPYNEQFF. CDR3 nucleotide sequence: TGTGCCAGCAGCCCTCGGGGGGCCCCCTACAATGAGCAGTTCTTC.

In this sample, this clonotype turned up many times. The genes are TRBV12-3 or TRBV12-4 and TRBJ1-1, with D perhaps matching TRBD1 (5 bases). CDR3 length equals 13 residues. The V and J ends lost 3 bases and 7 bases respectively, with 12 bases between them. CDR3 sequence (DNA): TGTGCCAGCAGTTTGGGGGAGAGAATTGAAGCTTTCTTT. It encodes CASSLGERIEAFF.

V gene TRBV18 combines with J gene TRBJ1-3, with a possible D match to TRBD1 (5 bases). V lost 6 bases, J lost 3 bases, and 12 bases lay in between. Germline V gives CDR1 KGHSH, CDR2 LQKENI. This CDR3 is 14 amino acids long. CDR3 DNA: TGTGCCAGCTCGCCTAGGGACCTTGGAAACACCATATATTTT. Its protein is CASSPRDLGNTIYF.

The rearrangement links TRBV29-1 to TRBJ2-1, with 8 bases fitting TRBD2. This CDR3 comprises 15 residues. Trimming cost V 3 bases and J 3 bases; bases outside gene matches: 7. Germline CDR1 reads SQVTM; CDR2 reads ANQGSEA. The CDR3 nucleotides read TGCAGCGTTGATTCCCAGCGGGAGCTCTACAATGAGCAGTTCTTC. This gives the protein CSVDSQRELYNEQFF.

This clonotype came up a few times. V usage is TRBV5-1 and J usage is TRBJ1-5; 7 bases are shared with TRBD1. This CDR3 has 17 residues. Germline values: CDR1 SGHRS, CDR2 YFSETQ. V lost 4 bases to trimming and J lost 1 base; unmatched junction nucleotides: 11. The CDR3 spells CASSLKRQGSSNQPQHF. The CDR3 DNA is TGCGCCAGCAGCCTAAAAAGACAGGGTTCCAGCAATCAGCCCCAGCATTTT.

CDR3 protein: CASSILNRGDSRSKTQYF. CDR3 DNA: TGTGCCAGTAGTATTTTGAACAGGGGGGATTCAAGGTCGAAGACCCAGTACTTC. This chain links TRBV19 with TRBJ2-5; 8 positions match TRBD1. Losses at the gene ends were 3 bases for V and 6 bases for J; bases not matched to a gene: 18. This CDR3 is built from 18 residues. The germline V gene has CDR1 LNHDA and CDR2 SQIVND (reference sequence).

CDR3 sequence (DNA): TGTGCCAGTAAAGGTCACAGTCTAATGAACACTGAAGCTTTCTTT. Encoded protein: CASKGHSLMNTEAFF. This chain links TRBV19 with TRBJ1-1; no reliable D call. Germline CDR1 is LNHDA and CDR2 is SQIVND (reference sequence). V lost 7 bases to trimming and J lost 0 bases, with 15 bases between them. The CDR3 is made up of 15 amino acids. Looking up the rest from reference TRBV19 and TRBJ1-1 gives the full variable domain: DGGITQSPKYLFRKEGQNVTLSCEQNLNHDAMYWYRQDPGQGLRLIYYSQIVNDFQKGDIAEGYSVSREKKESFPLTVTSAQKNPTAFYLCASKGHSLMNTEAFFGQGTRLTVV.

The table lists this clonotype with many counts. The rearrangement links TRBV7-2 to TRBJ2-7; the D is unclear. Germline V lookup: CDR1 SGHTA, CDR2 FQGNSA. The length of the CDR3 is 16 residues. V lost 1 base to trimming and J lost 2 bases, with 15 bases between them. CDR3 in DNA: TGTGCCAGCAGCTTAGACGCAGGAACGATGACCTACGAGCAGTACTTC. This gives the protein CASSLDAGTMTYEQYF.

This clonotype was counted a few times. The rearrangement joins TRBV20-1 to TRBJ2-2; either TRBD1 or TRBD2 may fit D (6 bases each). Germline V CDR1 and CDR2: DFQATT, SNEGSKA (reference sequence). Trimming took off 3 bases at V and 6 bases at J, with 14 bases between the two ends. This CDR3 region has 14 residues. The CDR3 here is CSARDGGGPGELFF. CDR3 nucleotide sequence: TGCAGTGCTAGGGACGGAGGGGGGCCCGGGGAGCTGTTTTTT.

This clonotype was seen a few times. This chain links TRBV28 with TRBJ1-5, with 7 bases that match TRBD1. CDR1 and CDR2 from the germline V gene are MDHEN and SYDVKM. Unmatched junction bases numbered 5, after V lost 6 bases and J lost 3 bases. The CDR3 has 14 amino acids. The CDR3 DNA is TGTGCCAGCAGGCTTACAGGGGCCAATCAGCCCCAGCATTTT. Translated, it gives CASRLTGANQPQHF.

This clonotype was counted only a few times. The chain carries TRBV9 and TRBJ2-2; D is unresolved. Germline CDR1 SGDLS, CDR2 YYNGEE. The length of the CDR3 is 12 residues. The V and J ends lost 4 bases and 8 bases respectively, with 9 bases between them. The CDR3 spells CASSRRAGELFF. The CDR3 region has the DNA TGTGCCAGCAGCCGGCGTGCAGGGGAGCTGTTTTTT.

This clonotype appeared a few times. This chain joins TRBV5-7 and TRBJ2-7; TRBD1 aligns across 7 bases. TRBV5-7 is classed as an ORF, of uncertain function. The CDR3 is 15 amino acids. V lost 0 bases and J lost 4; bases outside the gene matches: 7. Here the CDR3 reads CASSLGQGGRYEQYF. The CDR3 bases are TGTGCCAGCAGCTTGGGACAGGGTGGTCGTTACGAGCAGTACTTC.

J is TRBJ2-3 and V is TRBV7-9, with 9 bases lining up with TRBD1. The CDR3 totals 16 residues. Germline lookup yields CDR1 SEHNR and CDR2 FQNEAQ (reference sequence). With V trimmed by 5 bases and J by 3 bases, 9 bases remained unmatched. This CDR3 reads CASSPGDGQGTDTQYF. CDR3 nucleotides: TGTGCCAGCAGCCCGGGCGATGGACAGGGGACAGATACGCAGTATTTT.

This clonotype came up many times. The J gene is TRBJ2-5, the V gene TRBV7-2; 10 bases line up with TRBD2. In germline, CDR1 is SGHTA, CDR2 FQGNSA. CDR3 length: 16 residues. V lost 5 bases to trimming and J lost 4 bases; unmatched junction nucleotides: 10. The CDR3, as DNA: TGTGCCAGCAGCGCCTCAGCGGGAGGGCCCTCAGAGACCCAGTACTTC. This gives the protein CASSASAGGPSETQYF.